The 25 T cell receptor beta chains below all came from one sample that was sequenced in a study of cytomegalovirus exposure and HLA in healthy donors. Both 60 Vbeta primers and 13 Jbeta primers went into the PCR. Produced via immunoSEQ multiplex PCR; TCRdb's table is partial and in-frame only. This table holds some 220,000 clones, over 75% found once. The specimen sequenced was PBMCs. These receptors came from a boy between 10 and 17 years old in good health and CMV-seronegative.

The chain's CDR3 is CASSLSSRNEQFF. The CDR3, as DNA: TGTGCCAGCAGTTTAAGTTCGCGGAATGAGCAGTTCTTC. This chain connects TRBV27 to TRBJ2-1; D call uncertain. The germline V gene encodes CDR1 MNHEY and CDR2 SMNVEV (reference sequence). The CDR3 is made up of 13 amino acids. Trimming took off 2 bases at V and 7 bases at J, with 9 bases between the two ends.

This chain uses TRBV27 with TRBJ2-2; 7 bases line up with TRBD2. The CDR3 extends over 16 amino acids. CDR1 is MNHEY and CDR2 is SMNVEV in the germline V gene (reference sequence). Unmatched junction bases numbered 4, after V lost 2 bases and J lost 1 base. In DNA, the CDR3 is TGTGCCAGCAGTTTACGACTAGCTAAGAACACCGGGGAGCTGTTTTTT. Residues: CASSLRLAKNTGELFF.

In this sample, this clone turned up a few times. This chain joins TRBV5-1 and TRBJ2-1; D may be TRBD1 (6 bases). V lost 2 bases, J lost 7 bases, and 13 bases lay in between. This CDR3 comprises 14 residues. Germline V gene lookup returns CDR1 SGHRS and CDR2 YFSETQ. The CDR3 region has the DNA TGCGCCAGCAGCTTCCGGCAGGGGAAGAATGAGCAGTTCTTC. Amino acid sequence: CASSFRQGKNEQFF.

This clone was seen once. The V gene is TRBV4-1, the J gene TRBJ1-2; 11 bases are a match to TRBD1. From germline, CDR1 is MGHRA and CDR2 YSYEKL. CDR3 length: 18 amino acids. J was trimmed by 7 bases and V by 4 bases; bases with no gene match: 17. The CDR3 loop reads CASSRGQGEGGPWGGYTF. The CDR3 bases are TGCGCCAGCAGCCGGGGACAGGGGGAGGGTGGTCCTTGGGGTGGCTACACCTTC.

The chain recombines TRBV5-1 with TRBJ2-7; the match to TRBD1 covers 7 bases. CDR3 length: 13 amino acids. Germline CDR1 reads SGHRS; CDR2 reads YFSETQ. The ends lost 3 bases at V and 5 bases at J; junction bases unmatched: 5. CDR3 sequence reads: CASSSQGLDEQYF. CDR3 DNA sequence: TGCGCCAGCAGCTCACAGGGGCTGGACGAGCAGTACTTC.

The CDR3 loop is CASSPRLAGDSSIWNEQFF. DNA of the CDR3: TGTGCCAGCAGCCCCCGACTAGCGGGGGACTCGTCTATTTGGAATGAGCAGTTCTTC. This rearrangement joins TRBV7-8 to TRBJ2-1; 12 nucleotides align to TRBD2. Looked up from germline, CDR1 is SGHVS and CDR2 is FQNEAQ. Trimming took 5 bases from V and 7 from J; bases not matched to a gene: 18. This CDR3 region has 19 residues.

This clone came up once. The V gene is TRBV19, the J gene TRBJ1-2; no clear D. V lost 8 bases, J lost 5 bases, and 21 bases lay in between. The CDR3 runs 15 residues. Germline V gene sequence: CDR1 LNHDA, CDR2 SQIVND (reference sequence). CDR3 nucleotides: TGTGCCAGTCGGGAGGGAGCGGCTTCGGGGTATGGCTACACCTTC. It yields the protein CASREGAASGYGYTF.

On this clone: Mismatch with germline at one junction end may stem from a read error. CDR3 nucleotides: TGTTCCAGCAGCTTAGGGGCGATAGAAGCCAAAAACATTCAGTACTTC. Protein product: CSSSLGAIEAKNIQYF. V and J are TRBV7-9 and TRBJ2-4, with a tentative D call TRBD1 (5 bases). The germline gives CDR1 SEHNR, CDR2 FQNEAQ (reference sequence). The CDR3 is 16 amino acids.

The V call is TRBV5-1, the J call TRBJ1-4; a possible D gene is TRBD1 (6 bases). This CDR3 region has 15 residues. Germline V gene data show CDR1 as SGHRS and CDR2 as YFSETQ. V lost 1 base and J lost 4, with 11 bases in between. DNA for the CDR3: TGCGCCAGCAGCTTGTTGACAGGAGTTAATGAAAAACTGTTTTTT. Its translation: CASSLLTGVNEKLFF.

This clone showed up just once. V usage is TRBV30 and J usage is TRBJ1-5; 8 nucleotides align to TRBD1. V shed 2 bases, J shed 8 bases, and the junction held 8 bases outside the gene matches. CDR3 length equals 14 residues. The germline V gene has CDR1 GTSNPN and CDR2 SVGIG (reference sequence). The CDR3, as DNA: TGTGCCTGGAGTACTGGACAGGGTGTAAAGCCCCAGCATTTT. Translation: CAWSTGQGVKPQHF.

This chain uses TRBV9 with TRBJ2-7; TRBD1 might be the D (5 bases). This CDR3 comprises 15 residues. Germline V gives CDR1 SGDLS, CDR2 YYNGEE. V was pared by 0 bases and J by 1 base, with 11 bases between. Written as DNA, the CDR3 is TGTGCCAGCAGCGTAGAAGGGGCGAGGTCCTACGAGCAGTACTTC. Protein sequence: CASSVEGARSYEQYF.

This clone was seen only a few times. The chain couples TRBV7-2 to TRBJ2-1, with 9 bases aligning to TRBD1. The length of the CDR3 is 15 residues. Losses at the gene ends were 5 bases for V and 4 bases for J; bases not matched to a gene: 6. Germline values: CDR1 SGHTA, CDR2 FQGNSA. The CDR3 DNA sequence: TGTGCCAGCAGCCGAACAGGGGGCTCTTACAATGAGCAGTTCTTC. It encodes CASSRTGGSYNEQFF.

The CDR3 nucleotides are TGCGCCAGCAGCTTGGCCGACCAAACGGGGAACACTGAAGCTTTCTTT. This translates into CASSLADQTGNTEAFF. The chain carries TRBV5-1 and TRBJ1-1; no definite D call. V lost 0 bases to trimming and J lost 1 base, with 13 bases between them. CDR3 size: 16 residues. Germline V CDR1 and CDR2: SGHRS, YFSETQ.

The CDR3 DNA reads as TGTGCCAGCAGCTTGGGTCCCGGGTTGAACACTGAAGCTTTCTTT. As protein: CASSLGPGLNTEAFF. This rearrangement joins TRBV5-4 to TRBJ1-1, with unresolved D. The V end was cut by 0 bases, the J end by 0 bases, with 9 bases between. The CDR3 extends over 15 amino acids. Germline CDR1 and CDR2: SGHNT and YYREEE (reference sequence).

The rearrangement joins TRBV30 to TRBJ1-6; a possible D gene is TRBD1 (6 bases). Per the germline V gene, CDR1 is GTSNPN and CDR2 is SVGIG (reference sequence). V was pared by 0 bases and J by 6 bases, with 18 bases between. The CDR3 sequence is 17 residues long. The CDR3 DNA follows: TGTGCCTGGAGTGTGGCCCCCCCCCGGACAGTTAATTCACCCCTCCACTTT. Residues: CAWSVAPPRTVNSPLHF.

The chain is built from TRBV4-1 and TRBJ2-5; D may be TRBD2 (6 bases). This CDR3 contains 17 residues. The germline V gene has CDR1 MGHRA and CDR2 YSYEKL. Trimming stripped 0 bases from V and 0 bases from J, with 14 bases between. CDR3 coding DNA: TGCGCCAGCAGCCAAGATCCTCGGGCGGGGTACCAAGAGACCCAGTACTTC. This encodes CASSQDPRAGYQETQYF.

V is TRBV7-6 and J is TRBJ2-2, with 7 bases lining up with TRBD2. The CDR3 sequence is 14 residues long. CDR1 is SGHVS and CDR2 is FNYEAQ in the germline V gene. V was pared by 1 base and J by 6 bases, with 2 bases of the junction left unmatched. CDR3 residues: CASSLVGGSGELFF. CDR3 in DNA: TGTGCCAGCAGCTTAGTGGGGGGGTCCGGGGAGCTGTTTTTT.

The chain employs TRBV2 and TRBJ2-2, with TRBD2 matching over 9 bases. Germline V CDR1 and CDR2: SNHLY, FYNNEI. V lost 5 bases to trimming and J lost 6 bases; unmatched junction nucleotides: 4. The CDR3 extends over 14 amino acids. The CDR3 region has the DNA TGTGCCAGCAGTATGGAGCGGGGGGCCGGGGAGCTGTTTTTT. Translation gives CASSMERGAGELFF.

V is TRBV5-4 and J is TRBJ2-5, with D possibly matching TRBD1 (5 bases). Germline CDR1 reads SGHNT; CDR2 reads YYREEE (reference sequence). CDR3 length: 14 residues. Trimming removed 0 bases from V and 6 bases from J, with 12 bases in between. The chain's CDR3 is CASSLDRLPKTQYF. CDR3 coding DNA: TGTGCCAGCAGCTTGGACAGGCTACCGAAGACCCAGTACTTC.

This clone has a single count. This chain links TRBV9 with TRBJ2-3; D is possibly TRBD2 (5 bases). CDR3 length equals 16 residues. The V end lost 1 base, the J end lost 0 bases, and 12 bases lay between the germline ends. Germline assignment: CDR1 SGDLS and CDR2 YYNGEE. In nucleotides, the CDR3 is TGTGCCAGCAGCGTACTGAGCGGAGTTAGCACAGATACGCAGTATTTT. Its protein is CASSVLSGVSTDTQYF.

The V gene is TRBV7-9, the J gene TRBJ2-1; 8 bases are a match to TRBD2. Trimming at V came to 6 bases and at J to 3 bases, leaving 7 bases not matched to a gene. The CDR3 runs 15 residues. Germline CDR1 SEHNR, CDR2 FQNEAQ (reference sequence). The CDR3 nucleotides read TGTGCCAGCAGTCCGACTAGCGCCCACTACAATGAGCAGTTCTTC. Translating it yields CASSPTSAHYNEQFF.

This clone was observed a handful of times. The J gene is TRBJ2-6, the V gene TRBV27, with 10 bases matching TRBD1. Trimming cost V 2 bases and J 9 bases; bases outside gene matches: 4. Germline CDR1 and CDR2: MNHEY and SMNVEV (reference sequence). The CDR3 contains 15 residues. The CDR3 nucleotides read TGTGCCAGCAGTTTAGACCGGGACAGGGGCAACGTCCTGACTTTC. This gives the protein CASSLDRDRGNVLTF. The full variable domain, completed using reference TRBV27 and TRBJ2-6, is EAQVTQNPRYLITVTGKKLTVTCSQNMNHEYMSWYRQDPGLGLRQIYYSMNVEVTDKGDVPEGYKVSRKEKRNFPLILESPSPNQTSLYFCASSLDRDRGNVLTFGAGSRLTVL.

In nucleotides, the CDR3 is TGTGCCATCAGCGAGAGGCGTTCAGGGGTGGGAAATGAAAAACTGTTTTTT. Translating gives CAISERRSGVGNEKLFF. The rearrangement joins TRBV10-3 to TRBJ1-4; TRBD1 might be the D (6 bases). In germline, CDR1 is ENHRY, CDR2 SYGVKD. The length of the CDR3 is 17 residues. V lost 6 bases, J lost 5 bases, and 22 bases lay in between.

This rearrangement joins TRBV29-1 to TRBJ1-1, with 9 nucleotides matching TRBD1. V dropped 5 bases and J dropped 6; count of bases not matched to a gene: 7. CDR1 is SQVTM, CDR2 ANQGSEA, per germline. This CDR3 has 13 residues. CDR3 sequence reads: CSVQIQGASEAFF. CDR3 in DNA: TGCAGCGTTCAAATACAGGGGGCGTCTGAAGCTTTCTTT.

This rearrangement joins TRBV11-3 to TRBJ1-2, with D maybe TRBD1 (6 bases). The V gene lost 7 bases and the J gene lost 8 bases, with 17 bases spanning the gap. The CDR3 is 13 residues long. CDR1 is SGHNT and CDR2 is YENEEA in the germline V gene. Here the CDR3 DNA reads TGTGCCAGCATTCCTAGGGACATCTGCGGCTACACCTTC. This translates into CASIPRDICGYTF.